What follows describes a single T cell receptor beta chain. The data originate from a study of Graves' ophthalmopathy and Graves' hyperthyroidism. Germline trimming cut 7 bases from V and 1 base from J; bases unmatched to any gene: 4. The CDR3 runs to 14 residues. Looked up from germline, CDR1 is MNHEY and CDR2 is SVGEGT. From RNA, the CDR3 regions of TCR beta chains were amplified and sequenced. HTBI primers were used in a first-round RT-PCR, which preceded a second-round multiplex PCR. TCRdb used MiXCR to reprocess the multiplex PCR reads, holding one entry per CDR3 protein. The sample includes about 400,000 distinct CDR3 sequences, roughly 21% of them seen just once.

This TCR was sampled from a woman aged 18-35 years with stable Graves' hyperthyroidism. Specimen: peripheral blood. This chain joins TRBV6-2 or TRBV6-3 and TRBJ2-7; TRBD1 agrees at 10 bases. The chain's CDR3 is CASIPDRGSYEQYF. CDR3 sequence (DNA): TGTGCCAGCATCCCGGACAGGGGGTCCTACGAGCAGTACTTC.